This T cell receptor (beta chain) was captured by sequencing in a study of cytomegalovirus exposure and HLA in healthy donors. The study's findings and limits: Indistinguishable V segments, including TRBV6-2 and TRBV6-3, were excluded.

About this clone: What it binds is not known.

This CDR3 spans 16 amino acids. CDR1 MGHRA and CDR2 YSYEKL come from the germline V gene. V gave up 0 bases and J gave up 3 bases; unmatched junction bases: 4. The PCR had 60 Vbeta and 13 Jbeta primers. The table came from immunoSEQ multiplex PCR; TCRdb's copy has only in-frame clones and leaves some out. The sample shows approximately 150,000 clones, 61% of them seen only once. This receptor was identified in a male donor in good health and CMV-seronegative. This sequence joins TRBV4-1 and TRBJ2-1; TRBD1 matches 8 bases. The sequenced material came from PBMCs. CDR3 in DNA: TGCGCCAGCAGCCAAGACAGACAGGGGTACTACAATGAGCAGTTCTTC. This encodes CASSQDRQGYYNEQFF.